This T cell receptor (beta chain) was sequenced during a study of blood T cells in healthy people across ages. The germline V gene encodes CDR1 DFQATT and CDR2 SNEGSKA (reference sequence). The CDR3 has 15 amino acids. Total RNA extracted from each sample amounted to at least 5.5 micrograms. About this clonotype: A single base separates this from a much larger clone, so it may be a read error.

The second PCR ran about 7 to 12 cycles with a sample-barcoded 5' primer and J-beta primers. Through a template-switch adaptor with 12 random nucleotides, each cDNA molecule received a tag. Using its own MiXCR run on the 5' RACE reads, TCRdb lists one record per CDR3 protein. The sample carries some 710,000 distinct CDR3 sequences, around 45% recorded once. This receptor was obtained from a man older than 75 in good health. The source material was blood. This chain joins TRBV20-1 and TRBJ2-5, with TRBD1 matching over 8 bases. The DNA matches TRBJ2-1 better at its end, which makes the J call doubtful. This CDR3 reads CSAQPGQGWQETQFF. As DNA, the CDR3 is TGCAGTGCGCAGCCCGGACAGGGATGGCAAGAGACCCAGTTCTTC.